Listed below are T cell receptor beta chains from one sample, sequenced in a study of regulatory T cells in long-lasting Graves disease. One entry per CDR3 protein results from TCRdb running MiXCR on the multiplex PCR reads. In the table there are approximately 690,000 distinct CDR3 sequences, 25% to 35% of which are singletons. Sample: peripheral blood mononuclear cells (PBMCs), taken when the disease was refractory, from a patient treated with antithyroid drugs. The receptors here all came from a female donor with Graves disease. The CDR3 runs from the conserved cysteine through the conserved F or W. Expanded clones are given a class, and other clones once, few, many or no size at all.

clone size: few; V gene: TRBV29-1; J gene: TRBJ2-7; CDR3 protein: CSVASGNRYEQYF
clone size: many; V gene: TRBV5-1; J gene: TRBJ1-1; CDR3 protein: CASSFLDSLNTEAFF
clone size: once; V gene: TRBV29-1; J gene: TRBJ1-5; CDR3 protein: CSVESGQGQPQHF
clone size: few; V gene: TRBV7-6; J gene: TRBJ2-7; CDR3 protein: CASSLGQGGSTPSYEQYF
clone size: NA; V gene: TRBV12-5; J gene: TRBJ1-3; CDR3 protein: CASGFLGSGNTIYF
clone size: many; V gene: TRBV28; J gene: TRBJ1-6; CDR3 protein: CASSSSGTGYSPLHF
clone size: NA; V gene: TRBV10-3; J gene: TRBJ1-1; CDR3 protein: CAISGVRALVTEAFF
clone size: many; V gene: TRBV28; J gene: TRBJ1-4; CDR3 protein: CASSPLGGDDEKLFF
clone size: many; V gene: TRBV12-3/TRBV12-4; J gene: TRBJ1-1; CDR3 protein: CASSSGQGWTEAFF
clone size: NA; V gene: TRBV19; J gene: TRBJ1-5; CDR3 protein: CASSNGQRGQPQHF
clone size: many; V gene: TRBV28; J gene: TRBJ1-4; CDR3 protein: CASSTAGTRAGF
clone size: NA; V gene: TRBV5-1; J gene: TRBJ2-2; CDR3 protein: CASSIGPDYLRLLFF
clone size: few; V gene: TRBV11-2; J gene: TRBJ1-1; CDR3 protein: CASSLGSIKGNTEAFF
clone size: many; V gene: TRBV2; J gene: TRBJ1-2; CDR3 protein: CASSEGRTGHGYTF
clone size: NA; V gene: TRBV27; J gene: TRBJ2-7; CDR3 protein: CASSLSSGRPEQYF
clone size: many; V gene: TRBV7-8; J gene: TRBJ1-1; CDR3 protein: CASSPTGQGPNTEAFF
clone size: NA; V gene: TRBV4-1; J gene: TRBJ2-4; CDR3 protein: CASSQVGGLAKNIQYF
clone size: few; V gene: TRBV6-2/TRBV6-3; J gene: TRBJ2-7; CDR3 protein: CASSYADSLHEQYF
clone size: NA; V gene: TRBV3-1; J gene: TRBJ1-1; CDR3 protein: CASSQGSGRENTEAFF
clone size: NA; V gene: TRBV6-1; J gene: TRBJ1-2; CDR3 protein: CASWDGRWSGYTF
clone size: NA; V gene: TRBV7-9; J gene: TRBJ1-2; CDR3 protein: CASSSGGRFVHGYTF